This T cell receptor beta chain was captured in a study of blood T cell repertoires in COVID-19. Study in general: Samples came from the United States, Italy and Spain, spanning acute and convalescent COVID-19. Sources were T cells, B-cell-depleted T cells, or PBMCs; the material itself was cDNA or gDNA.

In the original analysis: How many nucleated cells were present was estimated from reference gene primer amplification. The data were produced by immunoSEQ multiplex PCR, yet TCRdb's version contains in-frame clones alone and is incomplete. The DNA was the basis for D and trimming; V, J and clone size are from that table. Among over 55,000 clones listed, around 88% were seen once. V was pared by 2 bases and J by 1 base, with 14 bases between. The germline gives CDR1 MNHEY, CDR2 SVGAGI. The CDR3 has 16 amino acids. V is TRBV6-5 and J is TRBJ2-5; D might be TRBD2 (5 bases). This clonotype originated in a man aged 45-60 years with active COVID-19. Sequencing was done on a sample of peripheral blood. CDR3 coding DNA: TGTGCCAGCAGTTACGGACCCCTAGCAACCCAAGAGACCCAGTACTTC. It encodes CASSYGPLATQETQYF.